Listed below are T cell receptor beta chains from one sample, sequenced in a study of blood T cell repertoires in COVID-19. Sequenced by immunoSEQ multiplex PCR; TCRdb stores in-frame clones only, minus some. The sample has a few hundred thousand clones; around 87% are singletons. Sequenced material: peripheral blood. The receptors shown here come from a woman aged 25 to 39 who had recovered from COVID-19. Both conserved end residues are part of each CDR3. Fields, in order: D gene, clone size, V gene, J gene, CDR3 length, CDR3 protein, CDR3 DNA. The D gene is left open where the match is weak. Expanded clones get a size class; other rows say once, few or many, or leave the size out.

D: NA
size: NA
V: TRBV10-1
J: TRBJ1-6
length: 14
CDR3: CASRAGSYNSPLHF
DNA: TGCGCCAGCAGGGCGGGATCCTATAATTCACCCCTCCACTTT

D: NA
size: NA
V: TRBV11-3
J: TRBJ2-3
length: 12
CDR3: CASSSRTDTQYF
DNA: TGTGCCAGCAGCAGCCGCACAGATACGCAGTATTTT

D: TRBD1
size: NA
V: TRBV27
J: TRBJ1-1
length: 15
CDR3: CASNTRQGAFTEAFF
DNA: TGTGCCAGCAACACCCGACAGGGGGCTTTCACTGAAGCTTTCTTT

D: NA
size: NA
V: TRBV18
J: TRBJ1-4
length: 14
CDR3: CASSRGYGNEKLFF
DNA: TGTGCCAGCTCACGAGGATATGGTAATGAAAAACTGTTTTTT

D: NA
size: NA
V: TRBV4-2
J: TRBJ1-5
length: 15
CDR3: CASSQDEQGVQPQHF
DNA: TGTGCCAGCAGCCAAGATGAACAGGGCGTCCAGCCCCAGCATTTT

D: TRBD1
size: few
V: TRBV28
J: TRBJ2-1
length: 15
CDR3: CASSPAGTGGNEQFF
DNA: TGTGCCAGCAGTCCCGCCGGGACAGGGGGAAATGAGCAGTTCTTC

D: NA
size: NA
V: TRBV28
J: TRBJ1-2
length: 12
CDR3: CASSLTGYGYTF
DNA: TGTGCCAGCAGTTTAACAGGATATGGCTACACCTTC

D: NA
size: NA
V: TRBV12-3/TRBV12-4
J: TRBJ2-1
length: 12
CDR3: CASGPPVGEQFF
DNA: TGTGCCAGCGGTCCACCGGTGGGCGAGCAGTTCTTC

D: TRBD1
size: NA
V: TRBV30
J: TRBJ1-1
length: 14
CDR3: CASDPGTGGTEAFF
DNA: TGTGCCTCAGATCCCGGGACAGGGGGAACTGAAGCTTTCTTT

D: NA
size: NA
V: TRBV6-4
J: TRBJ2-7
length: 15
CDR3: CASSERAVGPYEQYF
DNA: TGTGCCAGCAGTGAACGTGCGGTGGGGCCCTACGAGCAGTACTTC

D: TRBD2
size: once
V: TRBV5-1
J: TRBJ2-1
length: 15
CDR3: CASSRGTSEYNEQFF
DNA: TGCGCCAGCAGCCGGGGGACTAGCGAATACAATGAGCAGTTCTTC

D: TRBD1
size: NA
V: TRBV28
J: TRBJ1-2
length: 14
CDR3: CASSLTSGQGGYTF
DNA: TGTGCCAGCAGTCTCACATCGGGACAGGGTGGCTACACCTTC

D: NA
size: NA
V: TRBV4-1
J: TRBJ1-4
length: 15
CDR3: CASSPRGGANEKLFF
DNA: TGCGCCAGCAGCCCCCGGGGAGGGGCTAATGAAAAACTGTTTTTT

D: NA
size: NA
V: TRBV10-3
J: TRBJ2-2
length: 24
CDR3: CAIRSTIYGTQGECRPENTGELFF
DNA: TGTGCCATCAGATCAACCATATATGGGACTCAGGGGGAGTGCCGGCCAGAGAACACCGGGGAGCTGTTTTTT

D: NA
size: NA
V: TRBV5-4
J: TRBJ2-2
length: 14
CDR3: CASSLGRTTGELFF
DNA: TGTGCCAGCAGCTTGGGCAGAACCACCGGGGAGCTGTTTTTT

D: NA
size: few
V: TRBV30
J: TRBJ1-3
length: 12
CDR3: CAWSAQLNTIYF
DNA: TGTGCCTGGAGTGCCCAACTAAACACCATATATTTT